This is a list of T cell receptor beta chains from one sample in a study of blood T cells in healthy people across ages. Using its own MiXCR run on the 5' RACE reads, TCRdb lists one record per CDR3 protein. The table records roughly 1.4 million distinct CDR3 sequences, roughly 59% of them present only once. Specimen: blood. These TCRs come from a man aged 18 to 29 in good health. CDR3s include the opening cysteine and the closing phenylalanine or tryptophan. The order of the fields is clone size, V gene, J gene, D gene, CDR3 DNA, CDR3 protein. The D gene is left open where the match is weak. For some rows the clone size is stated as once, few or many, or as a class when expanded; others skip it.

>-|TRBV30|TRBJ2-7|-
TGTGCCGGGAGTTACGAGGCCTACGAGCAGTACTTC
CAGSYEAYEQYF
>-|TRBV11-2|TRBJ2-5|-
TGTGCCAGCAGCCACGTTCGGCTCCAAGAGACCCAGTACTTC
CASSHVRLQETQYF
>few|TRBV29-1|TRBJ2-6|-
TGCAGCGTTGAAAGAGAGTCTGGGGCCAACGTCCTGACTTTC
CSVERESGANVLTF
>-|TRBV25-1|TRBJ2-5|-
TGTGCCAGTACAGGGTGGGAGACCCAGTACTTC
CASTGWETQYF
>-|TRBV7-2|TRBJ1-4|TRBD1
TGTGCCAGCAGCTTAGAAGACAGGGTAGGGAAACTGTTTTTT
CASSLEDRVGKLFF
>-|TRBV20-1|TRBJ2-7|-
TGCAGTGCCACTGTCCCAGGACCCTACGAGCAGTACTTC
CSATVPGPYEQYF
>-|TRBV20-1|TRBJ2-7|TRBD2
TGCAGTGCTAGGACTAGCGGGTGGTACAATGAGCAGTACTTC
CSARTSGWYNEQYF
>-|TRBV29-1|TRBJ1-2|-
TGCAGCGTTGCCCGTCCCGATCGGACATCCTTCTATGGCTACACCTTC
CSVARPDRTSFYGYTF
>-|TRBV28|TRBJ2-7|TRBD1
TGTGCCAGCAGTTTTGGGACAGGGGTTCCCTACGAGCAGTACTTC
CASSFGTGVPYEQYF
>few|TRBV15|TRBJ2-1|-
TGTGCCACCAGCCCATACAGTCTTTGGAGTGAGCAGTTCTTC
CATSPYSLWSEQFF
>-|TRBV5-5|TRBJ2-7|-
TGTGCCAGCAGCTTGGAAATTAGTGCCTACGAGCAGTACTTC
CASSLEISAYEQYF
>once|TRBV2|TRBJ2-1|TRBD2
TGTGCCAGCTGGGAGGGACTAGGGACTGTGCAGTTCTTC
CASWEGLGTVQFF
>-|TRBV28|TRBJ2-7|-
TGTGCCAGCAGTTCGCAGGGGGGTGGACTAACCTACGAGCAGTACTTC
CASSSQGGGLTYEQYF
>once|TRBV29-1|TRBJ1-1|-
TGCAGCGTTACTCTCAGCATGAGCACTGAAGCTTTCTTT
CSVTLSMSTEAFF
>-|TRBV29-1|TRBJ2-7|-
TGCAGCGTCCAGCAGGAGAACTCCTACGAGCAGTACTTC
CSVQQENSYEQYF
>-|TRBV11-2|TRBJ2-3|-
TGTGCCAGCAGCTCAGGGGACATAAGCACAGATACGCAGTATTTT
CASSSGDISTDTQYF
>-|TRBV4-1|TRBJ2-7|-
TGCGCCAGCAGCCCAGACACAGGCTCCAGCGATATCTACAATGAGCAGTACTTC
CASSPDTGSSDIYNEQYF
>-|TRBV4-1|TRBJ2-1|-
TGCGCCAGCAGCCAAGCAATTCGTGGTTATGAGCAGTTCTTC
CASSQAIRGYEQFF
>few|TRBV7-2|TRBJ2-5|-
TGTGCCAGCAGCTTAGCTTCAGGGTTCCAAGAGACCCAGTACTTC
CASSLASGFQETQYF
>few|TRBV7-9|TRBJ2-5|-
TGTGCCAGCAGCTTAGTTCCAGCTGAGCAGTACTTC
CASSLVPAEQYF
>few|TRBV7-9|TRBJ2-3|-
TGTGCCAGCAGCTCCCCCAAATGGTTGTCTAGTACCTCGCAGTATTTT
CASSSPKWLSSTSQYF
>-|TRBV6-5|TRBJ2-6|-
TGTGCCAGCGAGGGGAGATCTGGGGCCAACGTCCTGACTTTC
CASEGRSGANVLTF
>-|TRBV24-1|TRBJ2-7|-
TGTGCCACCAGTGACAGATCCTACGAGCAGTACTTC
CATSDRSYEQYF
>few|TRBV6-5|TRBJ2-7|TRBD2
TGTGCCAGCAGGGTGACTAGCGGATACTACGAGCAGTACTTC
CASRVTSGYYEQYF
>-|TRBV7-2|TRBJ2-5|TRBD2
TGTGCCAGCAGCTTCCCGACTAGCGGGGCGCAAGAGACCCAGTACTTC
CASSFPTSGAQETQYF
>few|TRBV28|TRBJ2-3|-
TGTGCCAGCTTTCGACCAGGGCTTCGCACAGATACGCAGTATTTT
CASFRPGLRTDTQYF
>-|TRBV28|TRBJ1-1|-
TGTGCCAGCAGTCATACGAGGAACACTGAAGCTTTCTTT
CASSHTRNTEAFF
>-|TRBV5-1|TRBJ2-6|-
TGCGCCAGCATTTCCGGGCCTGGGGCCAACGTCCTGACTTTC
CASISGPGANVLTF
>-|TRBV12-3/TRBV12-4|TRBJ2-7|TRBD1
TGTGCCAGCAGTTTAGCGAAGGCAGGGGGCGGCGAGCAGTACTTC
CASSLAKAGGGEQYF
>-|TRBV4-2|TRBJ2-1|TRBD2
TGTGCCAGCAGCCGCGGGACTAGCGGGAAAAATGAGCAGTTCTTC
CASSRGTSGKNEQFF
>-|TRBV20-1|TRBJ2-7|-
TGCAGTGTGGGGGACCATGGGTACGAGCAGTACTTC
CSVGDHGYEQYF
>-|TRBV5-1|TRBJ1-1|-
TGCGCCAGCAGCCTAGACCCGGCGGGAAACACTGAAGCTTTCTTT
CASSLDPAGNTEAFF
>-|TRBV7-6|TRBJ2-7|-
TGTGCCAGCAGCTTATTGGACACCGAAACCTACGAGCAGTACTTC
CASSLLDTETYEQYF
>-|TRBV7-2|TRBJ2-5|-
TGTGCCAGCAGCTTGCTCGCGCCGGGACGGGAAGAGACCCAGTACTTC
CASSLLAPGREETQYF
>-|TRBV3-1|TRBJ1-2|-
TGTGCCAGCAGCCATTCGGGCGAGGCATATGGCTACACCTTC
CASSHSGEAYGYTF
>-|TRBV20-1|TRBJ1-6|-
TGCAGTGCTATGGGCCGCGGGGCTTCACCCCTCCACTTT
CSAMGRGASPLHF
>-|TRBV4-3|TRBJ2-7|TRBD1
TGCGCCAGCAGCACCCGGACAGGGCCGTACGAGCAGTACTTC
CASSTRTGPYEQYF
>-|TRBV5-4|TRBJ2-7|-
TGTGCCAGCAGCTTGGGGGAGCCTGCCGAGCAGTACTTC
CASSLGEPAEQYF
>few|TRBV6-5|TRBJ2-7|TRBD2
TGTGCCAGCAGTTACGTACTAGCGTCTGGATCCGAGCAGTACTTC
CASSYVLASGSEQYF
>-|TRBV15|TRBJ1-4|-
TGTGCCACCAGCAGAGATCGTCTCGTAGGGGGGGCTTGGGAAAAACTGTTTTTT
CATSRDRLVGGAWEKLFF
>-|TRBV12-3/TRBV12-4|TRBJ1-4|TRBD1
TGTGCCAGCAGTGCCCAAGGGACAGTGAATGAAAAACTGTTTTTT
CASSAQGTVNEKLFF
>few|TRBV28|TRBJ1-5|-
TGTGCCAGCAGTTTAGGCGGGACGCTTCAGCCCCAGCATTTT
CASSLGGTLQPQHF
>-|TRBV20-1|TRBJ1-2|-
TGCAGTGCTGCCCGGACTAGCTACACCTTC
CSAARTSYTF
>-|TRBV2|TRBJ2-7|-
TGTGCCAGCAGCCTCACCGGGAGCCAGGGTTACGAGCAGTACTTC
CASSLTGSQGYEQYF
>-|TRBV4-1|TRBJ2-1|-
TGCGCCAGCAGCCAAGTCGCGGGGACCCATGAGCAGTTCTTC
CASSQVAGTHEQFF
>-|TRBV29-1|TRBJ2-1|-
TGCAGCGCCAACGGGGCAGTCAATGAGCAGTTCTTC
CSANGAVNEQFF
>-|TRBV7-8|TRBJ1-2|TRBD1
TGTGCCAGCAGCTCAGGGACAGGACCCAACTATGGCTACACCTTC
CASSSGTGPNYGYTF
>-|TRBV7-2|TRBJ1-1|-
TGTGCCAGCAGCAATGAGGGGGGCACTGAAGCTTTCTTT
CASSNEGGTEAFF
>-|TRBV21-1|TRBJ2-5|-
TGTGCCAGCAGCAGAGGGAAGGGGCTTCAAGAGACCCAGTACTTC
CASSRGKGLQETQYF
>few|TRBV2|TRBJ2-7|TRBD2
TGTGCCAGCAAGGCGGGAGGAACCTACGAGCAGTACTTC
CASKAGGTYEQYF
>-|TRBV7-9|TRBJ2-1|-
TGTGCCAGCAGCTTAGGGGGGGCGCGAGTTAATGAGCAGTTCTTC
CASSLGGARVNEQFF
>few|TRBV4-1|TRBJ2-7|-
TGCGCCAGCAGCCAAGAGGTAGGGAACCCCTACGAGCAGTACTTC
CASSQEVGNPYEQYF
>few|TRBV27|TRBJ2-3|TRBD2
TGTGCCAGCAGTCTACGGGCGTTGCGGGAGCCGGGCGATACGCAGTATTTT
CASSLRALREPGDTQYF
>-|TRBV6-2/TRBV6-3|TRBJ2-7|-
TGTGCCAGCAGTCCACAGGGACCCGCTTACGAGCAGTACTTC
CASSPQGPAYEQYF
>few|TRBV2|TRBJ2-5|TRBD2
TGTGCCAGCAGCCACAATGGGGTAGCGGGAGCAGAGACCCAGTACTTC
CASSHNGVAGAETQYF